These 8 T cell receptor beta chains originate from one sample sequenced in a study of blood T cell repertoires in COVID-19. Sequencing was performed with immunoSEQ multiplex PCR; in TCRdb, only in-frame clones are kept and a portion is missing. The table shows 65,000 to 90,000 clones, with 86% occurring only once. The sample taken for sequencing was peripheral blood. These receptors were taken from a man older than 75 with COVID-19, enrolled during active disease.

The V call is TRBV6-6, the J call TRBJ1-5; tentatively, D is TRBD1 (5 bases). In germline, CDR1 is MNHNY, CDR2 SVGAGI (reference sequence). V was pared by 4 bases and J by 0 bases, with 10 bases between. This CDR3 has 15 amino acids. The CDR3, as DNA: TGTGCCAGCAGTTCTGACAGTAATAGCAATCAGCCCCAGCATTTT. It specifies CASSSDSNSNQPQHF.

The V gene is TRBV11-1, the J gene TRBJ1-1, with 10 bases lining up with TRBD1. This CDR3 is built from 14 residues. The germline V gene has CDR1 SGHAT and CDR2 FQDESV (reference sequence). V was clipped by 5 bases and J by 1 base; unmatched bases: 1. The CDR3 region is CASSRQGANTEAFF. The CDR3 DNA reads as TGTGCCAGCAGCCGACAGGGGGCGAACACTGAAGCTTTCTTT.

The chain combines TRBV4-3 with TRBJ2-7; no reliable D call. The CDR3 is 14 amino acids. Germline assignment: CDR1 LGHNA and CDR2 YSLEER. V lost 0 bases and J lost 0, with 6 bases in between. The CDR3 here is CASSQDRSSYEQYF. CDR3 DNA: TGCGCCAGCAGCCAAGATAGAAGCTCCTACGAGCAGTACTTC.

This clone was recorded a few times. V is TRBV11-2 and J is TRBJ2-5; D call uncertain. V lost 1 base to trimming and J lost 6 bases, with 12 bases between them. The length of the CDR3 is 14 residues. Germline CDR1 and CDR2: SGHAT and FQNNGV. CDR3 DNA: TGTGCCAGCAGCTTAGGCCCAGCGCGGCAGACCCAGTACTTC. It encodes CASSLGPARQTQYF. The full variable domain, its missing parts supplied by reference TRBV11-2 and TRBJ2-5, is EAGVAQSPRYKIIEKRQSVAFWCNPISGHATLYWYQQILGQGPKLLIQFQNNGVVDDSQLPKDRFSAERLKGVDSTLKIQPAKLEDSAVYLCASSLGPARQTQYFGPGTRLLVL.

The V and J genes are TRBV4-2 and TRBJ2-6; D is perhaps TRBD1 (6 bases). CDR3 length equals 19 residues. Germline V lookup: CDR1 LGHNA, CDR2 YNFKEQ. V dropped 4 bases and J dropped 2 bases, with 21 bases sitting between them. This CDR3 reads CASSPQIGRGRTGANVLTF. The CDR3, as DNA: TGTGCCAGCAGCCCCCAAATCGGCAGGGGAAGAACTGGGGCCAACGTCCTGACTTTC.

The rearrangement joins TRBV7-8 to TRBJ2-3; 8 bases fit TRBD2. Germline V lookup: CDR1 SGHVS, CDR2 FQNEAQ. V lost 5 bases to trimming and J lost 4 bases; unmatched junction nucleotides: 14. This CDR3 has 17 amino acids. This chain's CDR3 is CASSPRLSGGAADTQYF. CDR3 bases: TGTGCCAGCAGCCCCCGTTTATCGGGGGGGGCCGCAGATACGCAGTATTTT.

V and J are TRBV5-1 and TRBJ1-5, with a tentative D call TRBD1 (5 bases). Trimming shortened V by 3 bases and J by 5 bases, and 12 bases separated the two germline ends. CDR1 is SGHRS, CDR2 YFSETQ, per germline. The CDR3 runs to 14 residues. The CDR3: CASSSGEGHQPQHF. For the CDR3, the DNA is TGCGCCAGCAGCTCGGGGGAGGGGCATCAGCCCCAGCATTTT.

The genes are TRBV28 and TRBJ2-7, with 8 bases identical to TRBD1. Germline V CDR1 and CDR2: MDHEN, SYDVKM. The CDR3 spans 15 residues. The trim removed 5 bases at V and 3 bases at J, leaving 9 bases unmatched. The CDR3 DNA is TGTGCCAGCAGTCCCCCCGGGACAGGAATCTACGAGCAGTACTTC. This gives the protein CASSPPGTGIYEQYF.